The rows below give T cell receptor beta chains drawn from one sample of a study of CD8+ T cells in alopecia areata. Generated by immunoSEQ multiplex PCR, the TCRdb table keeps only in-frame clones and is missing some. The table has 120,000 or so clones, roughly 69% seen once. The sample taken for sequencing was CD4+ T cells sorted from blood. The receptors come from a human donor in good health. The CDR3 runs from the conserved cysteine through the conserved F or W. D genes are given only for firm matches. The size entry is marked missing in some rows and otherwise reads once, few, many or a size class.

clone size: .; V gene: TRBV29-1; D gene: TRBD1; J gene: TRBJ1-1; CDR3 DNA: TGCAGCGTTAGCCGACAGGGGGCGGAGACTGAAGCTTTCTTT; CDR3 protein: CSVSRQGAETEAFF
clone size: many; V gene: TRBV18; D gene: TRBD1; J gene: TRBJ1-6; CDR3 DNA: TGTGCCAGCTCGCTTGGGACAGGGAAGATCAATTCACCCCTCCACTTT; CDR3 protein: CASSLGTGKINSPLHF
clone size: .; V gene: TRBV20-1; D gene: .; J gene: TRBJ2-4; CDR3 DNA: TGCAGTGCTAGGCAAGGGTACATTCAGTACTTC; CDR3 protein: CSARQGYIQYF
clone size: .; V gene: TRBV5-1; D gene: .; J gene: TRBJ2-1; CDR3 DNA: TGCGCCAGCAGCTTGTTCGGCAATGAGCAGTTCTTC; CDR3 protein: CASSLFGNEQFF
clone size: .; V gene: TRBV29-1; D gene: .; J gene: TRBJ2-1; CDR3 DNA: TGCAGCGCCCTTAAGGTGGTGGGACACACTAACAATGAGCAGTTCTTC; CDR3 protein: CSALKVVGHTNNEQFF
clone size: .; V gene: TRBV7-2; D gene: TRBD2; J gene: TRBJ2-3; CDR3 DNA: TGTGCCAGCAGCGGGCGGGGGGGCAGAGGAGATACGCAGTATTTT; CDR3 protein: CASSGRGGRGDTQYF
clone size: .; V gene: TRBV18; D gene: TRBD1; J gene: TRBJ2-5; CDR3 DNA: TGTGCCAGCTCAGGGGGACAGCAAGAGACCCAGTACTTC; CDR3 protein: CASSGGQQETQYF
clone size: .; V gene: TRBV18; D gene: TRBD1; J gene: TRBJ1-4; CDR3 DNA: TGTGCCAGCTCACCGACAGGGTACGAAAAACTGTTTTTT; CDR3 protein: CASSPTGYEKLFF
clone size: .; V gene: TRBV18; D gene: TRBD1; J gene: TRBJ1-5; CDR3 DNA: TGTGCCAGCTCACCAAGGGACAGGGGGGACAATCAGCCCCAGCATTTT; CDR3 protein: CASSPRDRGDNQPQHF
clone size: .; V gene: TRBV2; D gene: .; J gene: TRBJ2-2; CDR3 DNA: TGTGCCAGCACCCCAAGAGGCACCGGGGAGCTGTTTTTT; CDR3 protein: CASTPRGTGELFF
clone size: .; V gene: TRBV29-1; D gene: .; J gene: TRBJ2-3; CDR3 DNA: TGCAGCGTGGCTGCCAAGGGGACAGATACGCAGTATTTT; CDR3 protein: CSVAAKGTDTQYF
clone size: .; V gene: TRBV29-1; D gene: TRBD2; J gene: TRBJ2-3; CDR3 DNA: TGCAGCGGACACTACGGTACTAGCGGTAGCACAGATACGCAGTATTTT; CDR3 protein: CSGHYGTSGSTDTQYF
clone size: once; V gene: TRBV29-1; D gene: TRBD1; J gene: TRBJ1-2; CDR3 DNA: TGCAGCGTCGGGACAGGGATATATGGCTACACCTTC; CDR3 protein: CSVGTGIYGYTF
clone size: .; V gene: TRBV15; D gene: .; J gene: TRBJ2-1; CDR3 DNA: TGTGCCACCAGCAGAGAGTTTCTGGCACCCTACAATGAGCAGTTCTTC; CDR3 protein: CATSREFLAPYNEQFF
clone size: .; V gene: TRBV2; D gene: TRBD1; J gene: TRBJ2-5; CDR3 DNA: TGTGCCAGCAGCGGGACAGGGGGCTCGCGGGTAGAGACCCAGTACTTC; CDR3 protein: CASSGTGGSRVETQYF
clone size: .; V gene: TRBV15; D gene: .; J gene: TRBJ1-2; CDR3 DNA: TGTGCCACCAGCAGCTACGGAAACTATGGCTACACCTTC; CDR3 protein: CATSSYGNYGYTF
clone size: .; V gene: TRBV4-2; D gene: .; J gene: TRBJ2-7; CDR3 DNA: TGTGCCAGCAGCCAAGATTGGCAGGCCTACGAGCAGTACTTC; CDR3 protein: CASSQDWQAYEQYF
clone size: few; V gene: TRBV13; D gene: .; J gene: TRBJ2-2; CDR3 DNA: TGTGCCAGCAGCTTAGGAGACGTCACCGGGGAGCTGTTTTTT; CDR3 protein: CASSLGDVTGELFF
clone size: .; V gene: TRBV29-1; D gene: .; J gene: TRBJ1-4; CDR3 DNA: TGCAGCGCCGGGGAGGGACGGCTGTTTTTT; CDR3 protein: CSAGEGRLFF
clone size: once; V gene: TRBV30; D gene: .; J gene: TRBJ1-1; CDR3 DNA: TGTGCCTGGAGTGTAGGAACTGGGAACACTGAAGCTTTCTTT; CDR3 protein: CAWSVGTGNTEAFF
clone size: .; V gene: TRBV30; D gene: .; J gene: TRBJ1-2; CDR3 DNA: TGTGCCTGGAAACAGAATAACTATGGCTACACCTTC; CDR3 protein: CAWKQNNYGYTF
clone size: .; V gene: TRBV15; D gene: .; J gene: TRBJ2-5; CDR3 DNA: TGTGCCACCAGCAGAGAAGGCTACCCCCAAGAGACCCAGTACTTC; CDR3 protein: CATSREGYPQETQYF
clone size: .; V gene: TRBV7-9; D gene: .; J gene: TRBJ2-5; CDR3 DNA: TGTGCCATCCGGACTACTCCTACCCAGTACTTC; CDR3 protein: CAIRTTPTQYF